Listed here are 16 T cell receptor beta chains from one sample, sequenced in a study of blood T cell repertoires in COVID-19. Some clones are missing from TCRdb's copy, which holds only in-frame ones; the method was immunoSEQ multiplex PCR. The table shows under 150,000 clones, with about 90% occurring only once. Sample: peripheral blood. These receptors all come from a man in his fifties or sixties with active or convalescent COVID-19.

The chain combines TRBV2 with TRBJ1-5; perhaps TRBD1 as D (5 bases). This CDR3 has 13 residues. V was clipped by 4 bases and J by 5 bases, with 9 bases between them. Per germline, CDR1 SNHLY and CDR2 FYNNEI. The chain's CDR3 is CASSARGDQPQHF. As DNA, the CDR3 is TGTGCCAGCAGTGCTAGGGGCGATCAGCCCCAGCATTTT.

The V call is TRBV18, the J call TRBJ2-1, with a weak D call TRBD2 (6 bases). V lost 3 bases, J lost 9 bases, and 12 bases lay in between. Germline V gene sequence: CDR1 KGHSH, CDR2 LQKENI. The CDR3 spans 13 residues. CDR3 protein: CASSPRGVGEQFF. Written as DNA, the CDR3 is TGTGCCAGCTCACCTCGCGGGGTGGGTGAGCAGTTCTTC.

In its sample, this clone was seen a few times. The rearrangement links TRBV5-4 to TRBJ2-1; 8 bases line up with TRBD2. The CDR3 is made up of 14 amino acids. With 7 bases clipped from V and 4 bases from J, the junction kept 7 bases outside the gene matches. Germline V gives CDR1 SGHNT, CDR2 YYREEE (reference sequence). CDR3 region: CASRSGTGYNEQFF. Here the CDR3 DNA reads TGTGCCAGCCGTAGCGGGACTGGTTACAATGAGCAGTTCTTC. The full variable domain, completed using reference TRBV5-4 and TRBJ2-1, is ETGVTQSPTHLIKTRGQQVTLRCSSQSGHNTVSWYQQALGQGPQFIFQYYREEENGRGNFPPRFSGLQFPNYSSELNVNALELDDSALYLCASRSGTGYNEQFFGPGTRLTVL.

The V call is TRBV4-1, the J call TRBJ2-1, with 8 positions matching TRBD2. V lost 3 bases, J lost 0 bases, and 19 bases stayed unmatched. This CDR3 is 21 amino acids long. Germline CDR1 and CDR2: MGHRA and YSYEKL. The CDR3 reads CASSHPSGIRREVNSYNEQFF. The CDR3 nucleotides read TGCGCCAGCAGCCACCCCAGCGGGATTAGGCGGGAGGTCAACTCCTACAATGAGCAGTTCTTC.

The V gene is TRBV7-2, the J gene TRBJ2-7; 8 nucleotides line up with TRBD1. The V gene's germline CDR1 is SGHTA and CDR2 FQGNSA. V shed 2 bases, J shed 7 bases, and the junction held 10 bases outside the gene matches. The CDR3 contains 15 residues. Here the CDR3 DNA reads TGTGCCAGCAGCTTACGGAGGGCAGGGGGCTGGGAGCAGTACTTC. This gives the protein CASSLRRAGGWEQYF.

V and J are TRBV19 and TRBJ1-5, with D uncertain. The CDR3 spans 15 residues. Germline CDR1 is LNHDA and CDR2 is SQIVND (reference sequence). The germline V and J ends were trimmed by 10 bases and 2 bases, with 18 bases remaining between them. The CDR3 DNA sequence: TGTGCCATAGGCGGGGAGTCCTACGGCAATCAGCCCCAGCATTTT. This gives the protein CAIGGESYGNQPQHF.

This chain connects TRBV7-2 to TRBJ1-4, with 8 bases fitting TRBD1. CDR1 SGHTA and CDR2 FQGNSA come from the germline V gene. V lost 3 bases to trimming and J lost 8 bases; unmatched junction nucleotides: 5. This CDR3 has 14 amino acids. The CDR3 nucleotides are TGTGCCAGCAGCTTGACAGGGGAGGAGGAAAAACTGTTTTTT. Its protein product is CASSLTGEEEKLFF.

The V gene is TRBV4-1, the J gene TRBJ2-1; 8 bases agree with TRBD2. V was pared by 0 bases and J by 10 bases, with 11 bases of the junction left unmatched. CDR1 and CDR2 from the germline V gene are MGHRA and YSYEKL. The CDR3 contains 16 residues. The CDR3 bases are TGCGCCAGCAGCCAAGATAGTCTTCTGACTAGCGACGAGCAGTTCTTC. It encodes CASSQDSLLTSDEQFF.

The chain links TRBV27 to TRBJ2-7; D possibly corresponds to TRBD2 (5 bases). CDR1 and CDR2 from the germline V gene are MNHEY and SMNVEV (reference sequence). Trimming took off 3 bases at V and 2 bases at J, with 17 bases between the two ends. The CDR3 is made up of 16 amino acids. The CDR3 nucleotides are TGTGCCAGCAGTTTTTCCCCAGCGGTGCGGACCTACGAGCAGTACTTC. Amino acid sequence: CASSFSPAVRTYEQYF.

The chain joins TRBV7-9 to TRBJ2-3, with 7 bases that match TRBD1. The CDR3 covers 15 residues. Looked up from germline, CDR1 is SEHNR and CDR2 is FQNEAQ (reference sequence). Germline trimming cut 2 bases from V and 8 bases from J; bases unmatched to any gene: 10. Here the CDR3 DNA reads TGTGCCAGCAGCTTAAGAGGACAGGAAACATTTACGCAGTATTTT. Translation gives CASSLRGQETFTQYF.

The V gene is TRBV24-1, the J gene TRBJ2-2; 8 positions agree with TRBD1. Losses at the gene ends were 0 bases for V and 4 bases for J; bases not matched to a gene: 3. The length of the CDR3 is 16 residues. Germline loops: CDR1 KGHDR, CDR2 SFDVKD. For the CDR3, the DNA is TGTGCCACCAGTGATTTGGGGACAGGATCCACCGGGGAGCTGTTTTTT. This encodes CATSDLGTGSTGELFF.

The rearrangement links TRBV29-1 to TRBJ1-1, with 7 bases matching TRBD1. The CDR3 runs 13 residues. Germline V lookup: CDR1 SQVTM, CDR2 ANQGSEA. With 7 bases clipped from V and 0 bases from J, the junction kept 5 bases outside the gene matches. The CDR3 nucleotides read TGCAGCGCCTCGGGACAGTTGAACACTGAAGCTTTCTTT. Protein product: CSASGQLNTEAFF.

This clone appeared a single time. This chain links TRBV25-1 with TRBJ2-5; possible D gene TRBD2, 7 bases. Per the germline V gene, CDR1 is MGHDK and CDR2 is SYGVNS. The CDR3 spans 12 residues. The V and J ends lost 8 bases and 5 bases respectively, with 12 bases between them. This CDR3 is CASARGAETQYF. DNA for the CDR3: TGTGCCAGCGCACGGGGGGCGGAGACCCAGTACTTC.

This clone was seen only once. The chain carries TRBV5-4 and TRBJ2-1, with 7 bases aligning to TRBD1. The germline gives CDR1 SGHNT, CDR2 YYREEE (reference sequence). The J segment lost 4 bases and the V segment lost 1 base, leaving 8 bases of the junction unmatched. CDR3 length equals 16 residues. CDR3 region: CASSLSQGVWYNEQFF. As DNA, the CDR3 is TGTGCCAGCAGCTTGAGTCAGGGGGTATGGTACAATGAGCAGTTCTTC.

The genes are TRBV5-1 and TRBJ2-1, with 12 bases aligning to TRBD2. Looked up from germline, CDR1 is SGHRS and CDR2 is YFSETQ. The CDR3 is 16 residues long. V lost 4 bases, J lost 5 bases, and 7 bases stayed unmatched. CDR3 residues: CASSLGRTSGNNEQFF. CDR3 nucleotides: TGCGCCAGCAGCCTCGGCCGGACTAGCGGGAACAATGAGCAGTTCTTC.

The CDR3 loop is CASRDRQGNYGYTF. DNA of the CDR3: TGTGCCAGCAGGGACCGACAGGGGAACTATGGCTACACCTTC. This chain links TRBV5-8 with TRBJ1-2, with 8 bases that match TRBD1. The junction had 5 bases not matched to a gene; V was cut back by 5 bases and J by 2 bases. CDR1 is SGHTS, CDR2 YDEGEE, per germline. The CDR3 runs 14 residues.